Following are 22 T cell receptor beta chains from one sample sequenced in a study of technical replicates of blood from a handful of donors. Generated by immunoSEQ multiplex PCR, the TCRdb table keeps only in-frame clones and is missing some. The profile covers almost 65,000 clones, with approximately 83% appearing a single time and less than 6.5% taken by the ten largest. Sequenced input: PBMCs. The source of these receptors is a human donor in good health. Some clones in this sample may be carry-over from other donors' samples.

The chain has TRBV11-2 and TRBJ2-7, with a tentative D call TRBD1 (6 bases). Germline loops: CDR1 SGHAT, CDR2 FQNNGV. V dropped 5 bases and J dropped 2 bases, with 16 bases sitting between them. The CDR3 runs to 15 residues. CDR3 in DNA: TGTGCCAGCAGCCTGGGGACAATACCTACCTACGAGCAGTACTTC. It encodes CASSLGTIPTYEQYF. Using reference TRBV11-2 and TRBJ2-7 for the parts outside the CDR3, the full variable domain is EAGVAQSPRYKIIEKRQSVAFWCNPISGHATLYWYQQILGQGPKLLIQFQNNGVVDDSQLPKDRFSAERLKGVDSTLKIQPAKLEDSAVYLCASSLGTIPTYEQYFGPGTRLTVT.

This clone occurred once. The chain uses TRBV5-1 and TRBJ2-3, with 9 bases lining up with TRBD2. This CDR3 spans 19 amino acids. Per the germline V gene, CDR1 is SGHRS and CDR2 is YFSETQ. V lost 0 bases to trimming and J lost 0 bases; unmatched junction nucleotides: 11. CDR3 nucleotide sequence: TGCGCCAGCAGCTTGGAGGGGCTAGCGGGGCCCCCTAGCACAGATACGCAGTATTTT. Translation gives CASSLEGLAGPPSTDTQYF.

This sequence joins TRBV4-1 and TRBJ1-3, with D possibly being TRBD1 (5 bases). This CDR3 region has 15 residues. V was trimmed by 3 bases and J by 0 bases, leaving 9 bases between them. Germline CDR1 reads MGHRA; CDR2 reads YSYEKL. For the CDR3, the DNA is TGCGCCAGCAGCCAGAGCAGGGCCTCTGGAAACACCATATATTTT. Residues: CASSQSRASGNTIYF.

This chain connects TRBV7-9 to TRBJ2-1; D gene ambiguous. CDR1 and CDR2 (germline): SEHNR, FQNEAQ (reference sequence). V was pared by 1 base and J by 0 bases, with 7 bases between. The CDR3 is made up of 15 amino acids. The CDR3 nucleotides read TGTGCCAGCAGCTTAGGTGTCTTCTCCTACAATGAGCAGTTCTTC. It codes for CASSLGVFSYNEQFF.

The V gene is TRBV6-5, the J gene TRBJ1-1; 7 bases align to TRBD1. The germline V gene encodes CDR1 MNHEY and CDR2 SVGAGI. The J segment lost 6 bases and the V segment lost 6 bases, leaving 13 bases of the junction unmatched. The CDR3 consists of 15 residues. The CDR3 loop reads CASSPRPRQGSEAFF. In nucleotides, the CDR3 is TGTGCCAGCAGCCCCCGGCCCCGACAGGGTTCTGAAGCTTTCTTT.

The DNA of the CDR3 is TGCGCCAGCAGCCAAGAGAGGCCAGATACGCAGTATTTT. Translation: CASSQERPDTQYF. The genes are TRBV4-3 and TRBJ2-3; D unclear. The germline CDR1 and CDR2 sequences are LGHNA and YSLEER. V gave up 0 bases and J gave up 4 bases, with 5 bases separating them. The CDR3 contains 13 residues.

The chain links TRBV7-9 to TRBJ2-7, with 9 nucleotides matching TRBD2. J gave up 5 bases and V 5 bases, and 19 bases lay outside the gene matches. This CDR3 comprises 18 residues. CDR1 SEHNR and CDR2 FQNEAQ come from the germline V gene (reference sequence). The CDR3: CASSREGSRGRVDDEQYF. In nucleotides, the CDR3 is TGTGCCAGCAGCCGAGAGGGGTCACGCGGGAGGGTAGATGACGAGCAGTACTTC.

This clone was picked up one time. The V and J genes are TRBV10-3 and TRBJ2-3; weak D call: TRBD2 (6 bases). Trimming pared 6 bases from V and 2 bases from J, leaving 18 bases between. This CDR3 spans 16 amino acids. Germline assignment: CDR1 ENHRY and CDR2 SYGVKD. For the CDR3, the DNA is TGTGCCATCAGGGGTCCTTGGAGCGGGCTCACAGATACGCAGTATTTT. Its translation is CAIRGPWSGLTDTQYF.

The rearrangement uses TRBV9 and TRBJ1-4; D not resolved. V lost 0 bases and J 6 bases, leaving 12 bases between the germline ends. CDR3 length equals 15 residues. Germline V lookup: CDR1 SGDLS, CDR2 YYNGEE. The CDR3 loop is CASSVAGRWHEKLFF. The CDR3 DNA sequence: TGTGCCAGCAGCGTAGCAGGTCGGTGGCATGAAAAACTGTTTTTT.

The genes are TRBV7-9 and TRBJ2-7, with 10 bases fitting TRBD1. The CDR3 has 14 amino acids. CDR1 is SEHNR, CDR2 FQNEAQ, per germline (reference sequence). Unmatched junction bases numbered 1, after V lost 2 bases and J lost 3 bases. The DNA of the CDR3 is TGTGCCAGCAGCTTAAGGACAGGGGGCTACGAGCAGTACTTC. This encodes CASSLRTGGYEQYF.

The chain couples TRBV7-3 to TRBJ2-5, with TRBD2 matching 8 bases. This CDR3 spans 15 amino acids. V lost 5 bases and J lost 7; bases outside the gene matches: 12. Germline CDR1 is SGHTA and CDR2 is FQGTGA. The DNA for the CDR3 is TGTGCCAGCAGCCTCACCGGGGGGGCCTTTGGGACCCAGTACTTC. This codes for CASSLTGGAFGTQYF.

The rearrangement links TRBV6-1 to TRBJ1-1; 9 bases fit TRBD1. The CDR3 contains 15 residues. The germline V gene has CDR1 MNHNS and CDR2 SASEGT. Unmatched junction bases numbered 9, after V lost 6 bases and J lost 4 bases. CDR3 bases: TGTGCCAGCAGCCCCGGGACAGGGATAGGCACTGAAGCTTTCTTT. As protein: CASSPGTGIGTEAFF.

V is TRBV5-6 and J is TRBJ2-1, with 8 bases matching TRBD1. The ends lost 1 base at V and 7 bases at J; junction bases unmatched: 4. Germline loops: CDR1 SGHDT, CDR2 YYEEEE. This CDR3 comprises 14 residues. In DNA, the CDR3 is TGTGCCAGCAGCTTGTGGACAGGGAAGAATGAGCAGTTCTTC. This codes for CASSLWTGKNEQFF.

The chain links TRBV5-4 to TRBJ2-7; 14 bases line up with TRBD2. The CDR3 is made up of 15 amino acids. Unmatched junction bases numbered 6, after V lost 4 bases and J lost 6 bases. The germline V gene has CDR1 SGHNT and CDR2 YYREEE (reference sequence). Written as DNA, the CDR3 is TGTGCCAGCAGCGCGACTAGCGGGAGGGCCGGCGAGCAGTACTTC. This gives the protein CASSATSGRAGEQYF.

The chain carries TRBV7-8 and TRBJ2-7, with TRBD1 matching 8 bases. Germline CDR1 and CDR2: SGHVS and FQNEAQ. The CDR3 is made up of 16 amino acids. With 5 bases clipped from V and 3 bases from J, the junction kept 12 bases outside the gene matches. CDR3 loop: CASSPPTHTGGYEQYF. The CDR3 bases are TGTGCCAGCAGCCCCCCGACACACACAGGGGGCTACGAGCAGTACTTC.

This clone was counted a single time. V gene TRBV9 combines with J gene TRBJ1-1, with 8 bases identical to TRBD1. Germline values: CDR1 SGDLS, CDR2 YYNGEE. CDR3 size: 15 residues. J was trimmed by 7 bases and V by 3 bases; bases with no gene match: 11. The CDR3 DNA sequence: TGTGCCAGCAGCGGCCTAGGACAGGGAAAGGGTGAAGCTTTCTTT. Amino acids: CASSGLGQGKGEAFF.

This clone came up once. J is TRBJ2-3 and V is TRBV7-2; possible D gene TRBD2, 6 bases. Germline loops: CDR1 SGHTA, CDR2 FQGNSA. This CDR3 is built from 13 residues. Trimming took off 6 bases at V and 15 bases at J, with 22 bases between the two ends. The CDR3 protein is CASSSRGSTRGYF. In DNA, the CDR3 is TGTGCCAGCAGTTCCCGGGGGAGTACCCGAGGATATTTT.

The J gene is TRBJ2-7, the V gene TRBV5-5; D may be TRBD2 (6 bases). Trimming shortened V by 0 bases and J by 7 bases, and 17 bases separated the two germline ends. Germline CDR1 SGHKS, CDR2 YYEKEE (reference sequence). This CDR3 is 15 amino acids long. The CDR3 region is CASSLVGGATYEQYF. As DNA, the CDR3 is TGTGCCAGCAGCTTGGTGGGCGGGGCGACGTATGAGCAGTACTTC.

The rearrangement links TRBV19 to TRBJ2-6; TRBD1 agrees at 7 bases. The CDR3 is made up of 16 amino acids. J gave up 0 bases and V 3 bases, and 2 bases lay outside the gene matches. Per the germline V gene, CDR1 is LNHDA and CDR2 is SQIVND (reference sequence). CDR3 bases: TGTGCCAGTAGTATCACAGGGGTCTCTGGGGCCAACGTCCTGACTTTC. It codes for CASSITGVSGANVLTF. The complete variable domain, with remaining parts taken from reference TRBV19 and TRBJ2-6, reads DGGITQSPKYLFRKEGQNVTLSCEQNLNHDAMYWYRQDPGQGLRLIYYSQIVNDFQKGDIAEGYSVSREKKESFPLTVTSAQKNPTAFYLCASSITGVSGANVLTFGAGSRLTVL.

This clone appeared once. V usage is TRBV7-2 and J usage is TRBJ1-5; 9 positions match TRBD1. J lost 5 bases, V lost 5 bases, and 4 bases had no gene match. Germline CDR1 reads SGHTA; CDR2 reads FQGNSA. This CDR3 has 14 amino acids. The CDR3 sequence is CASSPRTGDQPQHF. The CDR3, as DNA: TGTGCCAGCAGCCCCCGGACAGGGGATCAGCCCCAGCATTTT. Complete variable domain (other parts from reference TRBV7-2 and TRBJ1-5): GAGVSQSPSNKVTEKGKDVELRCDPISGHTALYWYRQSLGQGLEFLIYFQGNSAPDKSGLPSDRFSAERTGGSVSTLTIQRTQQEDSAVYLCASSPRTGDQPQHFGDGTRLSIL.

The rearrangement links TRBV7-6 to TRBJ1-1; TRBD1 might be the D (5 bases). Germline V gene data show CDR1 as SGHVS and CDR2 as FNYEAQ. The CDR3 runs 15 residues. V lost 5 bases to trimming and J lost 0 bases, with 13 bases between them. For the CDR3, the DNA is TGTGCCAGCAGCCCCCAGGGAGGGGTGAACACTGAAGCTTTCTTT. Translating gives CASSPQGGVNTEAFF.

In regard to this clone: This CDR3 is also generated by other DNA sequences in the sample. The J gene is TRBJ1-3, the V gene TRBV7-9; D might be TRBD1 (5 bases). Looked up from germline, CDR1 is SEHNR and CDR2 is FQNEAQ (reference sequence). V lost 5 bases, J lost 1 base, and 9 bases lay in between. The CDR3 has 14 residues. For the CDR3, the DNA is TGTGCCAGCAGCCTCGGGGGGTCTGGAAACACCATATATTTT. As protein: CASSLGGSGNTIYF.